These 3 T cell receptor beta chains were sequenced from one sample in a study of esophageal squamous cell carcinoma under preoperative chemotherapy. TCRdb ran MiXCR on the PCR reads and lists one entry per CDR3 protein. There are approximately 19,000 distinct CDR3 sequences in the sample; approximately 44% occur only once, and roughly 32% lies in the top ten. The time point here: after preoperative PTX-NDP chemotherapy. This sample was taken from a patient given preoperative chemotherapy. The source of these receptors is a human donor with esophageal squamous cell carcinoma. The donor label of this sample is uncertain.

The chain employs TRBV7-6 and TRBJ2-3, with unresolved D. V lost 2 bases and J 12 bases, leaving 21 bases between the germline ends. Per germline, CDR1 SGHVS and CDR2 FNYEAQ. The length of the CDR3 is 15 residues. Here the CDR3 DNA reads TGTGCCAGCAGCTTATATGGGCTGCTCAAAGACACTCAGTATTTT. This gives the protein CASSLYGLLKDTQYF.

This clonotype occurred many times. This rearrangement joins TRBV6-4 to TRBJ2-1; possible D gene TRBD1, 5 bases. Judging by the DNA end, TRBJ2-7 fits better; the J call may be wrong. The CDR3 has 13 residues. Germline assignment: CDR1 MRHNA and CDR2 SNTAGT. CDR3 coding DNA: TGTGCCACCCAAGGGGATGGCGTCAATGAGCAGTACTTC. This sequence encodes CATQGDGVNEQYF.

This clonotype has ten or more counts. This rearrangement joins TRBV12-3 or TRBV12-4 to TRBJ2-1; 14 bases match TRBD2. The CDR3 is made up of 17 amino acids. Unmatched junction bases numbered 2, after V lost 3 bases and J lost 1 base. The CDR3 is CASSFRTSGRSYNEQFF. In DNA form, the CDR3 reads TGTGCCAGCAGTTTTAGGACTAGCGGGAGGTCCTACAATGAGCAGTTCTTC.